The 19 T cell receptor beta chains listed next were all sequenced from one sample in a study of T cell repertoires in cytomegalovirus infection. MiXCR was run by TCRdb on the reads, yielding one entry per CDR3 protein. The sample records some 200,000 distinct CDR3 sequences, roughly 9.8% being singletons. The sequenced sample consisted of PBMCs. The origin of the receptors is a human donor in good health (CMV status not recorded). Some clones in this sample may be carry-over from other donors' samples.

This clonotype was seen a few times. The chain links TRBV7-9 to TRBJ2-2, with 7 bases that match TRBD1. This CDR3 spans 15 amino acids. CDR1 is SEHNR and CDR2 is FQNEAQ in the germline V gene (reference sequence). Trimming removed 4 bases from V and 0 bases from J; junction bases left unmatched: 2. The CDR3 sequence: CASSWDRANTGELFF. The CDR3 DNA reads TGTGCCAGCAGCTGGGACAGAGCGAACACCGGGGAGCTGTTTTTT.

Ten or more counts support this clonotype. This rearrangement joins TRBV5-5 to TRBJ1-2, with 8 bases identical to TRBD1. CDR3 length: 16 amino acids. The ends lost 4 bases at V and 4 bases at J; junction bases unmatched: 12. CDR1 is SGHKS and CDR2 is YYEKEE in the germline V gene (reference sequence). Here the CDR3 DNA reads TGTGCCAGCAGCACAATGACAGGGGCCCAGATCTATGGCTACACCTTC. Translating it yields CASSTMTGAQIYGYTF.

This clonotype has ten or more counts. This chain links TRBV10-3 with TRBJ1-2; tentative D call: TRBD1 (5 bases). Germline V gives CDR1 ENHRY, CDR2 SYGVKD. V dropped 3 bases and J dropped 6 bases, with 17 bases sitting between them. This CDR3 is 15 amino acids long. This CDR3 is CAISDSGVGVDGYTF. DNA for the CDR3: TGTGCCATCAGTGACTCGGGGGTCGGTGTTGATGGCTACACCTTC.

This clonotype was picked up many times. This chain joins TRBV7-2 and TRBJ2-5; 8 bases are a match to TRBD2. The germline gives CDR1 SGHTA, CDR2 FQGNSA. The CDR3 has 16 amino acids. V trimming: 1 base; J trimming: 5 bases; junction bases outside the gene matches: 9. This CDR3 is CASSLVGSGGRETQYF. DNA of the CDR3: TGTGCCAGCAGCTTAGTTGGGTCGGGGGGGCGGGAGACCCAGTACTTC.

Ten or more counts support this clonotype. The genes are TRBV6-4 and TRBJ1-1, with a possible D match to TRBD1 (5 bases). This CDR3 region has 13 residues. CDR1 and CDR2 (germline): MRHNA, SNTAGT. V gave up 4 bases and J gave up 4 bases, with 10 bases separating them. For the CDR3, the DNA is TGTGCCAGCAGTGGAGGGGCGAGCACTGAAGCTTTCTTT. It encodes CASSGGASTEAFF.

This clonotype was observed at least ten times. The chain carries TRBV5-4 and TRBJ2-2; D perhaps matches TRBD2 (6 bases). Germline CDR1 SGHNT, CDR2 YYREEE (reference sequence). This CDR3 has 14 amino acids. Trimming shortened V by 2 bases and J by 4 bases, and 9 bases separated the two germline ends. The CDR3 region is CASSLGGATGELFF. CDR3 nucleotides: TGTGCCAGCAGCTTAGGAGGGGCCACCGGGGAGCTGTTTTTT.

There are many counts of this clonotype. The CDR3 sequence: CASRDPGLDYTF. The CDR3 bases are TGTGCCAGCAGGGACCCAGGCCTTGACTACACCTTC. The rearrangement joins TRBV12-3 or TRBV12-4 to TRBJ1-2; D is ambiguous. This CDR3 comprises 12 residues. V gave up 6 bases and J gave up 10 bases, with 15 bases separating them.

The CDR3: CASSEQAYGELFF. The CDR3 DNA reads TGTGCCAGCAGCGAACAGGCGTACGGGGAGCTGTTTTTT. The chain couples TRBV12-3 or TRBV12-4 to TRBJ2-2, with TRBD1 as a possible D gene (5 bases). CDR3 length: 13 amino acids. V was cut by 6 bases and J by 7 bases, with 12 bases left in between.

This clonotype came up many times. The chain employs TRBV7-9 and TRBJ1-1, with 7 bases identical to TRBD1. The CDR3 extends over 15 amino acids. J lost 1 base, V lost 6 bases, and 8 bases had no gene match. CDR1 and CDR2 from the germline V gene are SEHNR and FQNEAQ (reference sequence). The CDR3 reads CASSFPQGGNTEAFF. CDR3 nucleotide sequence: TGTGCCAGCAGTTTCCCTCAGGGGGGGAACACTGAAGCTTTCTTT.

This clonotype showed up many times. This rearrangement joins TRBV7-2 to TRBJ2-7, with 9 bases that match TRBD1. This CDR3 has 16 residues. Trimming removed 5 bases from V and 5 bases from J; junction bases left unmatched: 13. Germline V gives CDR1 SGHTA, CDR2 FQGNSA. Here the CDR3 DNA reads TGTGCCAGCAGCCAACTCGCGGGCGACAGGGGGGACGAGCAGTACTTC. It specifies CASSQLAGDRGDEQYF.

The sample holds a few counts of this clonotype. The chain is built from TRBV29-1 and TRBJ1-1; D unclear. Germline V gene lookup returns CDR1 SQVTM and CDR2 ANQGSEA. The CDR3 runs to 12 residues. DNA for the CDR3: TGCAGTTTTTACAGACCGAACACTGAAGCTTTCTTT. Its protein is CSFYRPNTEAFF. The full variable domain, with the rest looked up from reference TRBV29-1 and TRBJ1-1, is SAVISQKPSRDICQRGTSLTIQCQVDSQVTMMFWYRQQPGQSLTLIATANQGSEATYESGFVIDKFPISRPNLTFSTLTVSNMSPEDSSIYLCSFYRPNTEAFFGQGTRLTVV.

The gene calls are TRBV20-1 and TRBJ1-1; TRBD1 matches 7 bases. Germline-derived CDR1 and CDR2 are DFQATT and SNEGSKA (reference sequence). The J segment lost 4 bases and the V segment lost 4 bases, leaving 15 bases of the junction unmatched. The CDR3 has 16 residues. This chain's CDR3 is CSANGPVWAGGTEAFF. CDR3 nucleotides: TGCAGTGCTAATGGGCCCGTATGGGCAGGGGGCACTGAAGCTTTCTTT.

In its sample, this clonotype was seen a few times. The genes are TRBV20-1 and TRBJ2-3; possibly TRBD1 for D (5 bases). In germline, CDR1 is DFQATT, CDR2 SNEGSKA (reference sequence). V gave up 6 bases and J gave up 2 bases, with 18 bases separating them. The CDR3 extends over 15 amino acids. The CDR3 loop reads CSAKKGDRPTDTQYF. In nucleotides, the CDR3 is TGCAGTGCAAAGAAAGGAGACAGACCCACAGATACGCAGTATTTT.

Ten or more counts support this clonotype. The chain is built from TRBV7-2 and TRBJ2-5, with D tentatively TRBD1 or TRBD2 (7 bases each). Trimming pared 0 bases from V and 4 bases from J, leaving 15 bases between. The germline gives CDR1 SGHTA, CDR2 FQGNSA. This CDR3 is built from 16 residues. The CDR3 coding sequence is TGTGCCAGCAGCTTAGCGCAGGGGGGGGGGCCAGAGACCCAGTACTTC. Protein sequence: CASSLAQGGGPETQYF.

This clonotype appeared many times. The genes are TRBV7-6 and TRBJ2-3; D may be TRBD2 (6 bases). V was clipped by 8 bases and J by 3 bases, with 15 bases between them. CDR1 is SGHVS and CDR2 is FNYEAQ in the germline V gene. This CDR3 contains 14 residues. DNA for the CDR3: TGTGCCAGCGGACTGTACGGGAGTACAGATACGCAGTATTTT. It encodes CASGLYGSTDTQYF.

This clonotype has ten or more counts. The genes are TRBV19 and TRBJ1-2, with D hard to call. The CDR3 is made up of 11 amino acids. Germline V gene sequence: CDR1 LNHDA, CDR2 SQIVND (reference sequence). The V end was cut by 10 bases, the J end by 9 bases, with 15 bases between. The CDR3 spells CATNQRESYTF. CDR3 DNA sequence: TGTGCCACCAATCAGAGGGAGAGCTACACCTTC.

This clonotype appeared a few times. The junction does not match germline at one end; this may be a read error. The chain uses TRBV4-1 and TRBJ2-1; 8 nucleotides align to TRBD2. Per germline, CDR1 MGHRA and CDR2 YSYEKL. The CDR3 is 18 residues long. This CDR3 reads CASSQDPSAAGGVNEQFF. The CDR3 nucleotides are TGTGCCAGCAGCCAAGACCCCTCGGCCGCGGGAGGTGTAAATGAGCAGTTCTTC.

V is TRBV29-1 and J is TRBJ1-3; unclear D gene. Trimming removed 0 bases from V and 0 bases from J, with 12 bases in between. There are 16 residues in the CDR3. Germline lookup yields CDR1 SQVTM and CDR2 ANQGSEA. CDR3: CSVEEVLGSSGNTIYF. The CDR3 region has the DNA TGCAGCGTTGAAGAGGTACTAGGCTCCTCTGGAAACACCATATATTTT.

This clonotype was observed many times. V usage is TRBV7-2 and J usage is TRBJ2-3, with 12 bases that match TRBD2. The germline CDR1 and CDR2 sequences are SGHTA and FQGNSA. J was trimmed by 6 bases and V by 5 bases; bases with no gene match: 12. This CDR3 is built from 17 residues. CDR3 region: CASSHTGLAGGGDTQYF. CDR3 bases: TGTGCCAGCAGCCACACGGGGCTAGCGGGAGGGGGGGATACGCAGTATTTT. The variable domain in full, with the rest retrieved from reference TRBV7-2 and TRBJ2-3, is GAGVSQSPSNKVTEKGKDVELRCDPISGHTALYWYRQSLGQGLEFLIYFQGNSAPDKSGLPSDRFSAERTGGSVSTLTIQRTQQEDSAVYLCASSHTGLAGGGDTQYFGPGTRLTVL.